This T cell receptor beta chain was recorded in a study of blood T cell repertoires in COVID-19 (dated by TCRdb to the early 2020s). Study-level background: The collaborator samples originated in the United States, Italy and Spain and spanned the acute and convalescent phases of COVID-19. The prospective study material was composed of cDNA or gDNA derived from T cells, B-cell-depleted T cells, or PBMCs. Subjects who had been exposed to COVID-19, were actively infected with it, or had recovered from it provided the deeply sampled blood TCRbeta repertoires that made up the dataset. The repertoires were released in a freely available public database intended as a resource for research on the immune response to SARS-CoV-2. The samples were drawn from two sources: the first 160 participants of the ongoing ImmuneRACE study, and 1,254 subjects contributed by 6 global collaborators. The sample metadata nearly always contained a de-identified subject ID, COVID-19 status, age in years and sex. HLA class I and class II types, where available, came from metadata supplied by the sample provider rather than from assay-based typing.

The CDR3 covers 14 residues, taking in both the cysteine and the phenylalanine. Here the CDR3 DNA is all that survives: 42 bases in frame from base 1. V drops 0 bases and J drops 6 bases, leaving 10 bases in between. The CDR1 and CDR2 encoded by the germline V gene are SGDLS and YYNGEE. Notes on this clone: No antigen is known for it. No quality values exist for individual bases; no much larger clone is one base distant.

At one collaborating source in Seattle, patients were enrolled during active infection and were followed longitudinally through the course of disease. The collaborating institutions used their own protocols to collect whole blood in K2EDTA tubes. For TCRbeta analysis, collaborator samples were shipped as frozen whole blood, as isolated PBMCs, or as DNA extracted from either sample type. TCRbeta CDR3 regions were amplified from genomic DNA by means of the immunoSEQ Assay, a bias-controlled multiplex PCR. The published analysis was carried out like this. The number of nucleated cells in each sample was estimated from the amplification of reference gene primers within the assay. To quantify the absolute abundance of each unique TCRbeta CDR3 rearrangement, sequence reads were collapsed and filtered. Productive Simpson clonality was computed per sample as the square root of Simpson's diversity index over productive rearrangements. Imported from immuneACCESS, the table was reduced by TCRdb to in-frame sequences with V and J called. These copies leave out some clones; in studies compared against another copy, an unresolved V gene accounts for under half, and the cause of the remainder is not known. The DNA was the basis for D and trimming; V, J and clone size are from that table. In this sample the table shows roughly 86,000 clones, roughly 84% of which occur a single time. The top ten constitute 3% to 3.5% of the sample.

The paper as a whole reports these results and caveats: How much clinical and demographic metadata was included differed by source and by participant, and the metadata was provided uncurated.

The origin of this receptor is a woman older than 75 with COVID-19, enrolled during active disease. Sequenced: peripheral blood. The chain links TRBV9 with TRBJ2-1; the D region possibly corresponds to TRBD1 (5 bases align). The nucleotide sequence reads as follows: TGTGCCAGCAGCGTAGCGAGCAGGGCCAATGAGCAGTTCTTC. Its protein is CASSVASRANEQFF.